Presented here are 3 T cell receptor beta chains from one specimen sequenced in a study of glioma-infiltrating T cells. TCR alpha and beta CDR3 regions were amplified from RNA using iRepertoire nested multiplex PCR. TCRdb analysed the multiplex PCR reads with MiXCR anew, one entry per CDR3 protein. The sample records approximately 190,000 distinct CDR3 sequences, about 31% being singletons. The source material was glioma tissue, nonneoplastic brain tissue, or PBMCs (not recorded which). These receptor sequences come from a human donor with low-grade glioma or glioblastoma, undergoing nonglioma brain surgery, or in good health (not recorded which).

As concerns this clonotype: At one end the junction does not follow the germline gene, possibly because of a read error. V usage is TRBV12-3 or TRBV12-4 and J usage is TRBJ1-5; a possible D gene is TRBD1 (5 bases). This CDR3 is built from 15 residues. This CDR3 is CASSLNSGGNQPHHF. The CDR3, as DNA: TGTGCCAGCAGTTTAAATTCCGGGGGTAATCAGCCCCATCATTTT.

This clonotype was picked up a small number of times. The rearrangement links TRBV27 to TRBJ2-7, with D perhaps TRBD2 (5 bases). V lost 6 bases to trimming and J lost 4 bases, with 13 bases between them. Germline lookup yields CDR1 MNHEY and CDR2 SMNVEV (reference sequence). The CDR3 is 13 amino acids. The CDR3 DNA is TGTGCCAGCAGCCAAGCGGTCGGTTACGAGCAGTACTTC. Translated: CASSQAVGYEQYF.

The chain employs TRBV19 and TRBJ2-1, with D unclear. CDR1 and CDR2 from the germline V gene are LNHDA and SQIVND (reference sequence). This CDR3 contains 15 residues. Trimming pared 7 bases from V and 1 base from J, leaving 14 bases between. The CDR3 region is CASTFGGYSYNEQFF. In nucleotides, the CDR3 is TGTGCCAGTACCTTTGGCGGTTATTCCTACAATGAGCAGTTCTTC.